This T cell receptor (beta chain) originates from a study of CD8 T cells in ankylosing spondylitis. Study results and caveats: There were earlier reports of some motif variants in reactive arthritis synovial fluid and blood. Clones linked to disease, bearing a CD8+ phenotype, were relatively rare in peripheral blood.

Researchers built TCR beta libraries using quantitative 5'-RACE with molecular barcodes. Each CDR3 protein is one row after TCRdb ran MiXCR on the 5' RACE reads. The repertoire consists of under 200,000 distinct CDR3 sequences, with 9.8% occurring once and the leading ten covering roughly 15%. Comment on this clonotype: What it recognizes is unknown.

Germline CDR1 and CDR2: MNHEY and SMNVEV (reference sequence). V was cut by 3 bases and J by 0 bases, with 18 bases left in between. The CDR3 extends over 18 amino acids. This chain links TRBV27 with TRBJ2-1; D may be TRBD2 (6 bases). The receptor's source is a female donor with ankylosing spondylitis or in good health (not recorded which). Specimen: blood, either unsorted or a sorted T cell fraction (not recorded which). The CDR3 nucleotides are TGTGCCAGCAGTTTGGGGGGACTCCTTCCCGGCTCCTACAATGAGCAGTTCTTC. Translated, it gives CASSLGGLLPGSYNEQFF.